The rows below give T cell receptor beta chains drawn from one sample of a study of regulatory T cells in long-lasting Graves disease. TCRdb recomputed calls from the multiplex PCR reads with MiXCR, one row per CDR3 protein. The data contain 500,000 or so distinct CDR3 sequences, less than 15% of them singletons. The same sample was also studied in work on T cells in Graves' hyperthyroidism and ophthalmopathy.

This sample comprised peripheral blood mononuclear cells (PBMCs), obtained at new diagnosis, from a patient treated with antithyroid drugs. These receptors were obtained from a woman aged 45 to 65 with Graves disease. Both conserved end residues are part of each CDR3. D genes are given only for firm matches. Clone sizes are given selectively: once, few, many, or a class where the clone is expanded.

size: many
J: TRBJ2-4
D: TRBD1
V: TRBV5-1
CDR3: CASSSGTVKNIQYF
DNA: TGCGCCAGCAGCTCCGGGACAGTGAAAAACATTCAGTACTTC

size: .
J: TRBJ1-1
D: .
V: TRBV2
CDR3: CASVPGSNTEAFF
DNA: TGTGCCAGCGTTCCAGGTTCGAACACTGAAGCTTTCTTT

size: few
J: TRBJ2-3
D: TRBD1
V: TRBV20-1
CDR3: CSARGLRDSSDTQYF
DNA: TGCAGTGCTAGAGGTCTAAGGGACAGCTCAGATACGCAGTATTTT

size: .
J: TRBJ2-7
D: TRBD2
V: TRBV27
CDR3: CASSLLGLAGTSYEQYF
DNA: TGTGCCAGCAGTTTGCTCGGACTAGCGGGTACCTCCTACGAGCAGTACTTC

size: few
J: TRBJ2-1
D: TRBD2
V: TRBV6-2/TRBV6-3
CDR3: CASSRSGRRIYYNEQFF
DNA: TGTGCCAGCAGTCGTAGCGGGAGACGAATTTATTACAATGAGCAGTTCTTC

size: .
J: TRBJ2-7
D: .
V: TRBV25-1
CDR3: CASSPGWRAIYEQYF
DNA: TGTGCCAGCAGTCCCGGCTGGAGGGCAATCTACGAGCAGTACTTC

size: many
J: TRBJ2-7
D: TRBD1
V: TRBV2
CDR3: CASRWTGGRGPKREQYF
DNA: TGTGCCAGCAGATGGACAGGGGGCCGGGGCCCGAAACGGGAGCAGTACTTC

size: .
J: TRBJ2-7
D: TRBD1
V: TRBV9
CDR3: CASSPRFRTGSSYEQYF
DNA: TGTGCCAGCAGCCCCCGTTTTAGGACAGGGTCTTCCTACGAGCAGTACTTC

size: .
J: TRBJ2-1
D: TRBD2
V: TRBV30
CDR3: CARKPPGLAGNNEQFF
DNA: TGTGCCCGGAAACCACCGGGACTAGCGGGGAACAATGAGCAGTTCTTC

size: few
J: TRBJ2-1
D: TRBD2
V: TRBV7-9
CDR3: CASSSGSAGGPAPTSYNEQFF
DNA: TGTGCCAGCAGCTCGGGCTCCGCGGGAGGTCCAGCCCCGACCTCCTACAATGAGCAGTTCTTC

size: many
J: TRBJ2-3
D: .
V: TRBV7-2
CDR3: CASSLESAGNTDTQYF
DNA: TGTGCCAGCAGCTTAGAGTCGGCGGGCAACACAGATACGCAGTATTTT

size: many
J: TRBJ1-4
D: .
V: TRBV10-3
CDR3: CAISDQGRGARSEKLFF
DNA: TGTGCCATCAGTGACCAAGGACGGGGGGCGCGGAGTGAAAAACTGTTTTTT

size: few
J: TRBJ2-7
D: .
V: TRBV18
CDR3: CASSPGQDRWNEQYF
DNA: TGTGCCAGCTCACCAGGCCAGGATAGGTGGAACGAGCAGTACTTC

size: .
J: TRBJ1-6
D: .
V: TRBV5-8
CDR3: CASSPGSGTGNSPLHF
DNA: TGTGCCAGCAGCCCCGGATCCGGGACGGGGAATTCACCCCTCCACTTT

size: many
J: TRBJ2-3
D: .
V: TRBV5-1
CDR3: CASSLDPRYPTDTQYF
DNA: TGCGCCAGCAGCTTGGACCCTCGTTATCCCACAGATACGCAGTATTTT

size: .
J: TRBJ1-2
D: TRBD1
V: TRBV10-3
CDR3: CAVAGTANYGHTF
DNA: TGTGCCGTAGCCGGGACAGCCAACTATGGCCACACCTTC

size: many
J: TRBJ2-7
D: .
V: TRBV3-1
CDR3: CASSQTYRGGYYEQYF
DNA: TGTGCCAGCAGCCAAACGTACAGGGGAGGGTACTACGAGCAGTACTTC

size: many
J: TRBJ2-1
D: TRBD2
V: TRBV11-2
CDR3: CASSPLLRAGRASAEQFF
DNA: TGTGCCAGCAGCCCCCTATTGAGGGCCGGGAGGGCCTCGGCAGAGCAGTTCTTC

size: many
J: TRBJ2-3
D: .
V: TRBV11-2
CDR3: CASSSSVVSTDTQYF
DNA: TGTGCCAGCAGCTCCTCGGTAGTCAGCACAGATACGCAGTATTTT

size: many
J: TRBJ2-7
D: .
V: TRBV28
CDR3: CASSGDVKTYEQYF
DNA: TGTGCCAGCAGCGGGGACGTAAAAACCTACGAGCAGTACTTC

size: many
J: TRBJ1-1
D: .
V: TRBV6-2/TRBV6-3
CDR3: CASSGWQGKNTEAFF
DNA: TGTGCCAGCAGTGGGTGGCAGGGAAAGAACACTGAAGCTTTCTTT

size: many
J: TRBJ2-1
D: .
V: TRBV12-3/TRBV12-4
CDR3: CASSLAAGNTYNEQFF
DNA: TGTGCCAGCAGTTTAGCCGCAGGAAATACCTACAATGAGCAGTTCTTC

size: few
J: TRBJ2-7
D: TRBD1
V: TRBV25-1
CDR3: CASSDRVTYEQYF
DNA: TGTGCCAGCAGCGACAGGGTAACCTACGAGCAGTACTTC

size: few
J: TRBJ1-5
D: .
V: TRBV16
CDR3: CASSQSAGYYNQPQHF
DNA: TGTGCCAGCAGCCAATCGGCAGGATACTACAATCAGCCCCAGCATTTT

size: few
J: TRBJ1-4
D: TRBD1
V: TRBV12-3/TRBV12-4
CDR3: CASSIGTGGVLFF
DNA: TGTGCCAGCAGCATCGGGACAGGGGGCGTACTGTTTTTT

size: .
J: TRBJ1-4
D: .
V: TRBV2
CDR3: CASSEAPLAATNGKLFF
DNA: TGTGCCAGCAGTGAAGCCCCTCTGGCAGCAACTAATGGAAAACTGTTTTTT

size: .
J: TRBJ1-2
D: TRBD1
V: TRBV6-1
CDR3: CASSLGGTGGFGYTF
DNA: TGTGCCAGTTCCTTAGGTGGGACAGGGGGCTTTGGCTACACCTTC